The entry that follows covers one TCR beta chain sequence. In the source study's methods: Estimation of nucleated cell counts was performed using reference gene primer amplification. Sequencing was performed with immunoSEQ multiplex PCR; in TCRdb, only in-frame clones are kept and a portion is missing. V, J and clone size reflect that table, while D and trimming were determined from the DNA. This repertoire shows 25,000 to 35,000 clones, 88% found once; its top ten account for more than 25%. This specimen comes from a study of blood T cell repertoires in COVID-19. Study-level information: Both acute and convalescent COVID-19 samples were obtained from the United States, Italy and Spain. Nucleic acid was either cDNA or gDNA, and it came from T cells, B-cell-depleted T cells, or PBMCs.

From germline, CDR1 is LNHDA and CDR2 SQIVND (reference sequence). The CDR3 totals 13 residues. The V gene lost 6 bases and the J gene lost 7 bases, with 15 bases spanning the gap. The sequenced sample consisted of peripheral blood. The rearrangement links TRBV19 to TRBJ1-1; tentatively, D is TRBD1 (6 bases). This sequence originates from a human donor in a cohort sampled during active COVID-19. In DNA, the CDR3 is TGTGCCAGTAGCCCCACGGGACAAAGTGAAGCTTTCTTT. Protein product: CASSPTGQSEAFF.